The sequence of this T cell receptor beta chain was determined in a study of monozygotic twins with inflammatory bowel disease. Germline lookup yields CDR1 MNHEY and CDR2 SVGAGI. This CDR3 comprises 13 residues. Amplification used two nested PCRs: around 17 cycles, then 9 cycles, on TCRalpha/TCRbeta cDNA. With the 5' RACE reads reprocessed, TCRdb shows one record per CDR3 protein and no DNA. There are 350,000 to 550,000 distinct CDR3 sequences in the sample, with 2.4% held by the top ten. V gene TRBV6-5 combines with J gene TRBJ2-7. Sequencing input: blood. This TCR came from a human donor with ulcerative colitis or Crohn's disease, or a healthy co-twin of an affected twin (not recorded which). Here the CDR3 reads CASTPGLTYEQYF.